This T cell receptor beta chain originates from a study of Ad26.COV2.S vaccination and SARS-CoV-2 variants. Study-level points and caveats: Reports say spike-specific CD8+ and CD4+ T cell responses covered substantial breadth after vaccination.

Trimming removed 4 bases from V and 0 bases from J; junction bases left unmatched: 5. CDR1 LGHDT and CDR2 YNNKEL come from the germline V gene (reference sequence). The CDR3 covers 16 residues. Turning to this clone: The antigen is not known.

Only in-frame clones appear in the TCRdb table, and some are missing; sequencing was by immunoSEQ multiplex PCR. The profile shows about 400,000 clones, around nine tenths of them singletons. Treatment defined: roughly 18 received Ad26.COV2.S at low or high dose, single or two shots; 5 received placebo; per-sample allocation not given. Specimens were obtained on day 63 following the first vaccine or placebo injection. This sample comprised peripheral blood, obtained in a trial of Ad26.COV2.S vaccine versus placebo. This receptor was obtained from a person aged 18-65 years who received the Ad26.COV2.S COVID-19 vaccine or a placebo. The chain recombines TRBV3-1 (or the pseudogene TRBV3-2) with TRBJ2-1; 8 nucleotides agree with TRBD1. The chain's CDR3 is CASSPGTGRSYNEQFF. CDR3 nucleotides: TGTGCCAGCAGCCCCGGGACAGGCCGCTCCTACAATGAGCAGTTCTTC.